This TCR beta chain was sequenced in a study of blood T cell repertoires in COVID-19 (dated by TCRdb to the early 2020s). Concerning the study at large: Collaborator samples came from the United States, Italy and Spain and covered acute and convalescent phases of COVID-19. The repertoires were released in a freely available public database intended as a resource for research on the immune response to SARS-CoV-2. A de-identified subject ID, COVID-19 status, age in years and sex were almost always included in the sample metadata. The prospective study material was composed of cDNA or gDNA derived from T cells, B-cell-depleted T cells, or PBMCs. Samples came from the ongoing ImmuneRACE study (first 160 participants) plus 1,254 subjects from 6 global collaborators. Where available, HLA class I and class II types were obtained from metadata supplied by the sample provider rather than from assay-based typing. Deeply sampled blood TCRbeta repertoires from subjects exposed to, actively infected with, or recovered from COVID-19 were included in the dataset.

A remark on this clone: Its specific antigen is unknown. No much larger clonotype is one base removed from it; base qualities were not supplied.

The cysteine opens and the phenylalanine closes a CDR3 of 14 amino acids. Only the CDR3 part of the read is kept: 42 bases, read in frame from the first base. CDR1 SGDLS and CDR2 YYNGEE were looked up in the germline V gene. The germline V end is reduced by 2 bases and the J end by 2 bases; junction bases left unmatched: 3. Overall study outcomes, separate from this receptor: Clinical and demographic metadata were provided uncurated, with the amount varying by source and participant.

The immunoSEQ Assay, a bias-controlled multiplex PCR, was used to amplify TCRbeta CDR3 regions from genomic DNA. Per the authors' processing: Nucleated cell counts per sample were estimated from amplification of reference gene primers within the assay. To quantify the absolute abundance of each unique TCRbeta CDR3 rearrangement, sequence reads were collapsed and filtered. For each sample, productive Simpson clonality was calculated by taking the square root of Simpson's diversity index across productive rearrangements. TCRdb retrieved this table from immuneACCESS and kept in-frame rearrangements only. Not all clones are present; in checked studies, unresolved V genes account for under half, and no reason is known for the remainder. V, J and clone size reflect that table, while D and trimming were determined from the DNA. The sample table lists under 350,000 clones, about 89% of them with a count of one. About 4.2% of the sample is in the top ten clones.

Each collaborating institution followed its own protocols to collect whole blood in K2EDTA tubes. For TCRbeta analysis, collaborator samples were shipped as frozen whole blood, as isolated PBMCs, or as DNA extracted from either sample type. Sequenced sample: peripheral blood. This receptor was taken from a man aged 40-49 years with acute or convalescent COVID-19. This chain joins TRBV9 to TRBJ1-2; 7 junctional bases match TRBD1. The CDR3 reads as follows: CASSVQQGNYGYTF. The sequenced DNA: TGTGCCAGCAGCGTGCAACAGGGGAACTATGGCTACACCTTC.